This TCR beta chain was sequenced in a study of identical twins. Study-wide results and limits: With abundant cord blood beta clonotypes, insertions were fewer; memory repertoires showed no such pattern. Beta out-of-frame sequences displayed a weaker excess of sharing between twins. Conclusions were based on cross-sectional statistical analysis, without following the same donors.

Template switching supplied a universal primer site; unique molecular identifiers were carried on the cDNA. One entry per CDR3 protein results from TCRdb running MiXCR on the 5' RACE reads. The sample includes about 570,000 distinct CDR3 sequences, just under 10% seen only once; the top ten take 2.5% to 3.5%. The CDR3 runs to 13 residues. V was shortened by 7 bases and J by 6 bases, with 15 bases between the two germline ends. Germline loops: CDR1 MNHNY, CDR2 SVGAGI (reference sequence). This clonotype was observed a few times. Its antigen is unknown. This sample also appeared in a second study, on yellow fever vaccine responses in identical twins.

The chain uses TRBV6-6 and TRBJ1-1; the D gene is possibly TRBD1 (5 bases). Sequencing was done on a sample of PBMCs. The sequence came from a woman in her late teens or twenties in good health. The CDR3 loop is CASTRTQGSEAFF. CDR3 sequence (DNA): TGTGCCAGCACTCGAACTCAGGGATCTGAAGCTTTCTTT.